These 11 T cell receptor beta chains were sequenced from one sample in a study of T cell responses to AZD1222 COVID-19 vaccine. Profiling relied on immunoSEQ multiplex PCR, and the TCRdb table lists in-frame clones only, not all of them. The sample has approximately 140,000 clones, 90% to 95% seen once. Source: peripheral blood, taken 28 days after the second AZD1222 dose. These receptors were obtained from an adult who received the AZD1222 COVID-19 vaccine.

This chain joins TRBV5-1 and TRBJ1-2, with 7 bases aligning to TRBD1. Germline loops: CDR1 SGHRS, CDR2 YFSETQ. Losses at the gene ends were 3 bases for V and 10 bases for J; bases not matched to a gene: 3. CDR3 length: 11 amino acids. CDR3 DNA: TGCGCCAGCAGCTCTGACAGGGCCTACACCTTC. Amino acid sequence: CASSSDRAYTF.

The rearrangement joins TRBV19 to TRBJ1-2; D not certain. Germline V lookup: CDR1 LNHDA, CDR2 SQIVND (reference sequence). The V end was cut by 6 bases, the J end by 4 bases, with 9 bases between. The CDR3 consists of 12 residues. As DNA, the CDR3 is TGTGCCAGTAGAAAGGGTACCTATGGCTACACCTTC. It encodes CASRKGTYGYTF.

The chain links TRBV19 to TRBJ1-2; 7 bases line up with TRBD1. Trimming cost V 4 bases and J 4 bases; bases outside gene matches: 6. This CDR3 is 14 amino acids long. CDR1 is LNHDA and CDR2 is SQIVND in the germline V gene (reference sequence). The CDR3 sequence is CASSTGTDLYGYTF. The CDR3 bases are TGTGCCAGTAGTACCGGGACAGACCTCTATGGCTACACCTTC. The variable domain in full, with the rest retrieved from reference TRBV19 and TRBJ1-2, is DGGITQSPKYLFRKEGQNVTLSCEQNLNHDAMYWYRQDPGQGLRLIYYSQIVNDFQKGDIAEGYSVSREKKESFPLTVTSAQKNPTAFYLCASSTGTDLYGYTFGSGTRLTVV.

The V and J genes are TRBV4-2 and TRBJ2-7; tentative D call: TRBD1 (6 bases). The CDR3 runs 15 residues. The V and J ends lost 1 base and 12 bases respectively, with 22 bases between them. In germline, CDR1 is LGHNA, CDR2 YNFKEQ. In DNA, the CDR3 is TGTGCCAGCAGCCAAGGAGTTGGGGGCCTTTCTGTCCTGTACTTC. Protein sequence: CASSQGVGGLSVLYF.

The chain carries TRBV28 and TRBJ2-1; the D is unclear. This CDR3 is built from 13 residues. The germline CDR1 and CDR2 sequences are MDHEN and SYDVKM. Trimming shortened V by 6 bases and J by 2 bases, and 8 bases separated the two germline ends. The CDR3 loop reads CASRGRTYNEQFF. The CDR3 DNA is TGTGCCAGCAGAGGTCGGACCTACAATGAGCAGTTCTTC.

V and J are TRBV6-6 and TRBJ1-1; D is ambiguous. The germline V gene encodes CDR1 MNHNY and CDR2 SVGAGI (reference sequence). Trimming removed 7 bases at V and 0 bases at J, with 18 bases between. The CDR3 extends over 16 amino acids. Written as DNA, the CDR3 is TGTGCCAGCAACCCAAGGGTTGGGCACCTGAACACTGAAGCTTTCTTT. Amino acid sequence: CASNPRVGHLNTEAFF.

The CDR3 DNA sequence: TGCAGCGTCATAGGCGTACTGAACACTGAAGCTTTCTTT. It yields the protein CSVIGVLNTEAFF. The chain employs TRBV29-1 and TRBJ1-1; D is uncertain. The CDR3 has 13 residues. Germline values: CDR1 SQVTM, CDR2 ANQGSEA. Deletions cut 6 bases from V and 0 bases from J, with 11 bases between.

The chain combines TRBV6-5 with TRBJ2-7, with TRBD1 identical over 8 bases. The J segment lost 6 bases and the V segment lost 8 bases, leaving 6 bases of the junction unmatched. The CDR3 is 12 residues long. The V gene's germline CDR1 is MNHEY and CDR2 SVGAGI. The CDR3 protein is CASVTGGGEQYF. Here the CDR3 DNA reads TGTGCCAGCGTTACAGGGGGAGGCGAGCAGTACTTC.

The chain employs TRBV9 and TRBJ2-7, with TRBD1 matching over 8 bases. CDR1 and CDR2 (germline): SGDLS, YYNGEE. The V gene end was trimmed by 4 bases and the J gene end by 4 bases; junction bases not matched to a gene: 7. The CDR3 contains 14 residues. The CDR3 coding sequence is TGTGCCAGCAGCCCCTATGGACAGGGTTACGAGCAGTACTTC. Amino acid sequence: CASSPYGQGYEQYF.

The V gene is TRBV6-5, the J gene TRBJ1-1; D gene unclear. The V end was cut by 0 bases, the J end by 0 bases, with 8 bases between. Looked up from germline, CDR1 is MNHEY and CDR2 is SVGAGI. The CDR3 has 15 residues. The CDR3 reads CASSYSGIMNTEAFF. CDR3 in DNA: TGTGCCAGCAGTTACTCCGGGATTATGAACACTGAAGCTTTCTTT.

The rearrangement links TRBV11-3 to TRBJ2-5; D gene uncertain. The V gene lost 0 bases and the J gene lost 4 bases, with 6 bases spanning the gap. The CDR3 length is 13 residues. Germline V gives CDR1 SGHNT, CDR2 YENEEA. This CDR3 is CASSLEAGETQYF. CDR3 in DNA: TGTGCCAGCAGCTTAGAGGCAGGAGAGACCCAGTACTTC.